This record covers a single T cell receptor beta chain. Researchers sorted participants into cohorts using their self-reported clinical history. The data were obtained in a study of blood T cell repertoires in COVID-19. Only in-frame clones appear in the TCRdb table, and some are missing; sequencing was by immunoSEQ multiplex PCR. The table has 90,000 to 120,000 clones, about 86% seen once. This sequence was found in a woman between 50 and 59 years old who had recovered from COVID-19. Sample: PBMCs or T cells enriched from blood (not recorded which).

CDR3 coding DNA: TGTGCCAGCACAGCGGGACAGGGGTGGGAAAAACTGTTTTTT. Translation: CASTAGQGWEKLFF. The chain joins TRBV28 to TRBJ1-4; 10 bases align to TRBD1. The germline V gene encodes CDR1 MDHEN and CDR2 SYDVKM. Trimming took 7 bases from V and 8 from J; bases not matched to a gene: 7. The CDR3 has 14 residues.